In this sample, the clone carrying this T cell receptor (beta chain) turned up once. Antigen specificity is unknown. V lost 3 bases, J lost 7 bases, and 13 bases lay in between. The CDR3 has 14 residues. Per germline, CDR1 SGHRS and CDR2 YFSETQ. The sample comes from a study of shared clonotypes between healthy human individuals. Study-level information: Serving as donors were a couple of women and a few men, whose ages spanned 18 to 49. Study-level findings and limits: The researchers took only blood, and tissue repertoires probably look different. The study found lower generation probabilities in non-shared clonotypes than in those shared by all four donors.

Libraries were prepared by immunoSEQ multiplex PCR; TCRdb keeps only in-frame clonotypes and omits some of them. The sample lists more than 1 million clones, roughly 74% occurring once. The sequence was collected from a young man in good health. Some clones in this sample may be carry-over from other donors' samples. The chain is built from TRBV5-1 and TRBJ1-4; no clear D. Sequenced material: memory CD4+ T cells from PBMCs. Subset denoted: CD45RA-negative fraction. The CDR3 bases are TGCGCCAGCAGCTCGACACAGCTTGGTGAAAAACTGTTTTTT. This codes for CASSSTQLGEKLFF.